The source of this T cell receptor beta chain is a study of T and B cells in COVID-19 patients. Broader study findings: In COVID-19 patients, T cell receptor beta variable and joining gene use was reportedly strongly skewed.

By sample share, this clonotype is medium-sized. The antigen remains undetermined. Germline loops: CDR1 SGHKS, CDR2 YYEKEE (reference sequence). V was trimmed by 0 bases and J by 0 bases, leaving 7 bases between them. The CDR3 length is 15 residues. BIOMED2 TRB-A/B primer pools were used in multiplex TRB PCR. TCRdb passed the multiplex PCR reads through MiXCR, listing each CDR3 protein once. Among about 11,000 distinct CDR3 sequences listed, around a third were seen once. Each TRB amplification used roughly 240-550 ng of genomic DNA from blood. This rearrangement joins TRBV5-5 to TRBJ2-1; no clear D. The specimen sequenced was blood. The sequence was obtained from a human donor with active COVID-19. The CDR3 loop reads CASSLEGNSYNEQFF. The CDR3 DNA reads TGTGCCAGCAGCTTGGAGGGTAACTCCTACAATGAGCAGTTCTTC.